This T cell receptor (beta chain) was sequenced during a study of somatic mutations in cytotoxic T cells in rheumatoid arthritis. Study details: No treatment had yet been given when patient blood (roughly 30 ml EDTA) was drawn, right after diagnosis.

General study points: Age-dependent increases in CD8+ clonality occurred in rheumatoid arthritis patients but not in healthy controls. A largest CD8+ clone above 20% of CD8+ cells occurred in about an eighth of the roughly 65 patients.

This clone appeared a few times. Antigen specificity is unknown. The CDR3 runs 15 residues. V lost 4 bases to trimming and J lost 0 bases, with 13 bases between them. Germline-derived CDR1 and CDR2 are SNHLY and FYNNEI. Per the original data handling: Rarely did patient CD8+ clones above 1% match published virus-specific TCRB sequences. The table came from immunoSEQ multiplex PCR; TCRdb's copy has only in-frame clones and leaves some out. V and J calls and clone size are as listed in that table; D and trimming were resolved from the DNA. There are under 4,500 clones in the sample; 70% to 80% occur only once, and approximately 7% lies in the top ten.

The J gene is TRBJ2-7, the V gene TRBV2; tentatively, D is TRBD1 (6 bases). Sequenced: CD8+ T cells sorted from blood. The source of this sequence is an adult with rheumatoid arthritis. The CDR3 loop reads CASSVGTLYSYEQYF. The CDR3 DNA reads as TGTGCCAGCAGTGTCGGGACATTATACTCCTACGAGCAGTACTTC.